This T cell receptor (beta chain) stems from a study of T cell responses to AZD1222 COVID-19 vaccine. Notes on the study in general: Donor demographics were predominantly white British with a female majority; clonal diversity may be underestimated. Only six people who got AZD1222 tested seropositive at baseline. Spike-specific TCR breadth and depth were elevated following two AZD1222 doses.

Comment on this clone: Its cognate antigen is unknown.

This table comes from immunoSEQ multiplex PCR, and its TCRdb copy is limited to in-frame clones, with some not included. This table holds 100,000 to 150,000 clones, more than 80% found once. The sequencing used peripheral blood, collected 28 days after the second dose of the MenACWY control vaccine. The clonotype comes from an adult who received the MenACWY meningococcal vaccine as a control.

CDR3 in amino acids: CASSDMGRTGVTEAFF. The CDR3 DNA follows: TGTGCCAGCAGTGATATGGGCAGGACAGGGGTCACTGAAGCTTTCTTT. V usage is TRBV6-1 and J usage is TRBJ1-1; TRBD1 matches at 9 bases. Germline V lookup: CDR1 MNHNS, CDR2 SASEGT. Trimming removed 3 bases from V and 4 bases from J; junction bases left unmatched: 9. The CDR3 runs to 16 residues.